What follows are 19 T cell receptor beta chains derived from one specimen sequenced in a study of T cell repertoires in cytomegalovirus infection. Using its own MiXCR run on the reads, TCRdb lists one record per CDR3 protein. Of approximately 1,000,000 distinct CDR3 sequences in the sample, about 33% were seen once. Their antigens are not known. Sample: cultured CD8+ T cells from PBMCs, taken from culture after CMV antigen stimulation. Every receptor here comes from a human donor in good health (CMV status not recorded). Some clones in this sample may be carry-over from other donors' samples.

V and J are TRBV10-3 and TRBJ2-1, with 12 bases matching TRBD1. The germline V gene has CDR1 ENHRY and CDR2 SYGVKD. V was pared by 8 bases and J by 7 bases, with 6 bases of the junction left unmatched. The CDR3 length is 14 residues. The CDR3 is CAIGDRGLDNEQFF. As DNA, the CDR3 is TGTGCCATCGGGGACAGGGGGCTTGATAATGAGCAGTTCTTC.

This clonotype was counted a few times. The V and J genes are TRBV6-6 and TRBJ2-1, with TRBD2 identical over 14 bases. The CDR3 extends over 17 amino acids. The V segment lost 5 bases and the J segment 3 bases; nucleotides outside the gene matches: 6. Germline V gene sequence: CDR1 MNHNY, CDR2 SVGAGI (reference sequence). CDR3 sequence: CASSQGLAGELYNEQFF. CDR3 DNA: TGTGCCAGCAGTCAGGGACTAGCGGGGGAACTCTACAATGAGCAGTTCTTC.

The chain joins TRBV5-4 to TRBJ2-1; a weak D match, TRBD1 (5 bases). Between the trimmed V and J ends, which lost 2 bases and 2 bases, there was a span of 11 bases. The CDR3 loop spans 15 amino acids. Germline V gene sequence: CDR1 SGHNT, CDR2 YYREEE (reference sequence). The CDR3 bases are TGTGCCAGCAGCTTAAGTGACAGACCCTACAATGAGCAGTTCTTC. Translation gives CASSLSDRPYNEQFF.

V and J are TRBV4-1 and TRBJ2-5; 10 bases are shared with TRBD2. The CDR3 runs to 17 residues. The germline CDR1 and CDR2 sequences are MGHRA and YSYEKL. The trim removed 0 bases at V and 5 bases at J, leaving 9 bases unmatched. The CDR3 DNA reads TGCGCCAGCAGCCAAGATTTAGCTAGCGGGGGAGGTGAGACCCAGTACTTC. It specifies CASSQDLASGGGETQYF.

This clonotype was seen a few times. V and J are TRBV25-1 and TRBJ1-1, with no clear D. Deletions cut 3 bases from V and 3 bases from J, with 11 bases between. Per germline, CDR1 MGHDK and CDR2 SYGVNS. The CDR3 sequence is 14 residues long. Here the CDR3 DNA reads TGTGCCAGCAGTGACTGGCGTTCTGACACTGAAGCTTTCTTT. It encodes CASSDWRSDTEAFF. Combining the CDR3 with reference TRBV25-1 and TRBJ1-1 gives the whole variable domain EADIYQTPRYLVIGTGKKITLECSQTMGHDKMYWYQQDPGMELHLIHYSYGVNSTEKGDLSSESTVSRIRTEHFPLTLESARPSHTSQYLCASSDWRSDTEAFFGQGTRLTVV.

This clonotype was counted between two and nine times. The chain uses TRBV6-1 and TRBJ2-1, with 11 bases lining up with TRBD2. Germline loops: CDR1 MNHNS, CDR2 SASEGT. Unmatched junction bases numbered 19, after V lost 6 bases and J lost 6 bases. The CDR3 runs 19 residues. The CDR3 region has the DNA TGTGCCAGCAGGATAGGGACTAGCGGCTCTTCCCCAATTCTCAATGAGCAGTTCTTC. This translates into CASRIGTSGSSPILNEQFF.

The chain joins TRBV29-1 to TRBJ1-2; D remains ambiguous. Germline V CDR1 and CDR2: SQVTM, ANQGSEA. The CDR3 contains 9 residues. The germline V and J ends were trimmed by 6 bases and 6 bases, with 5 bases remaining between them. This chain's CDR3 is CSVSHGYTF. The CDR3 nucleotides read TGCAGCGTCAGCCATGGCTACACCTTC.

The rearrangement links TRBV28 to TRBJ1-4; no clear D gene. Trimming stripped 5 bases from V and 7 bases from J, with 8 bases between. The CDR3 sequence is 12 residues long. Germline loops: CDR1 MDHEN, CDR2 SYDVKM. The CDR3 DNA sequence: TGTGCCAGCAGTCCCGGACTTGAAAAACTGTTTTTT. Protein product: CASSPGLEKLFF.

The chain joins TRBV5-1 to TRBJ1-1; D remains ambiguous. This CDR3 has 15 residues. Germline V gene lookup returns CDR1 SGHRS and CDR2 YFSETQ. Deletions cut 4 bases from V and 6 bases from J, with 19 bases between. This CDR3 reads CASSPLRADGPEAFF. The CDR3 DNA is TGCGCCAGCAGCCCTCTCCGGGCCGACGGGCCTGAAGCTTTCTTT. The full variable domain, completed using reference TRBV5-1 and TRBJ1-1, is KAGVTQTPRYLIKTRGQQVTLSCSPISGHRSVSWYQQTPGQGLQFLFEYFSETQRNKGNFPGRFSGRQFSNSRSEMNVSTLELGDSALYLCASSPLRADGPEAFFGQGTRLTVV.

Details on this clonotype: The junction does not match germline at one end; this may be a read error. The genes are TRBV6-6 and TRBJ2-7; a possible D gene is TRBD1 (6 bases). The CDR3 covers 15 residues. In germline, CDR1 is MNHNY, CDR2 SVGAGI (reference sequence). DNA for the CDR3: TGTGCCAGCACTTACGGGGCAGGGGAGCCCTACGAGCAGTACTTC. It yields the protein CASTYGAGEPYEQYF.

The rearrangement uses TRBV5-1 and TRBJ2-7; 10 bases are a match to TRBD1. The CDR3 spans 16 residues. Per the germline V gene, CDR1 is SGHRS and CDR2 is YFSETQ. V shed 3 bases and J 2 bases; nucleotides not matched to a gene: 8. CDR3 coding DNA: TGCGCCAGCAGCTCCGAAGGGACAGGGGTGCCCTACGAGCAGTACTTC. Its protein is CASSSEGTGVPYEQYF.

The chain uses TRBV12-3 or TRBV12-4 and TRBJ2-1; 10 bases fit TRBD1. The CDR3 contains 13 residues. V trimming: 10 bases; J trimming: 5 bases; junction bases outside the gene matches: 5. The CDR3 region is CAIPGQGNNEQFF. CDR3 bases: TGTGCCATCCCGGGACAGGGGAACAATGAGCAGTTCTTC.

Points on this clonotype: With a much larger clone just one base away, this may be a read error. The CDR3 does not close with the conserved phenylalanine or tryptophan, likely indicating a read error. The CDR3 loop is CASSFSTDRGYSNQPQHS. The CDR3 nucleotides are TGTGCCAGCAGTTTTTCCACTGACAGGGGGTATAGCAATCAGCCCCAGCATTCT. The gene calls are TRBV12-3 or TRBV12-4 and TRBJ1-5; 9 bases agree with TRBD1. The ends lost 3 bases at V and 0 bases at J; junction bases unmatched: 9. CDR3 length: 18 amino acids.

The chain links TRBV6-2 or TRBV6-3 to TRBJ2-1; D assignment may be TRBD1 or TRBD2 (6 bases each). Trimming removed 2 bases from V and 4 bases from J, with 18 bases in between. The CDR3 contains 17 residues. The germline gives CDR1 MNHEY, CDR2 SVGEGT. The CDR3 loop is CASSYPGATGDYNEQFF. The CDR3 DNA follows: TGTGCCAGCAGTTACCCGGGGGCGACAGGAGATTACAATGAGCAGTTCTTC.

This clonotype has a count of ten or more. The chain employs TRBV19 and TRBJ1-1, with D perhaps TRBD1 (5 bases). Germline values: CDR1 LNHDA, CDR2 SQIVND (reference sequence). CDR3 size: 14 residues. V was clipped by 5 bases and J by 3 bases, with 13 bases between them. CDR3 bases: TGTGCCAGTAGTCAGGGTGGCGGGGACACTGAAGCTTTCTTT. This encodes CASSQGGGDTEAFF.

This clonotype showed up just a few times. The rearrangement links TRBV28 to TRBJ2-7, with 11 bases matching TRBD2. Per the germline V gene, CDR1 is MDHEN and CDR2 is SYDVKM. Trimming cost V 6 bases and J 6 bases; bases outside gene matches: 16. The CDR3 length is 17 residues. CDR3 nucleotide sequence: TGTGCCAGCAGCCCCGACGGGCTAGCGGGGGGCCCAGGCGAGCAGTACGTC. Translated: CASSPDGLAGGPGEQYV.

The chain carries TRBV18 and TRBJ2-7; TRBD1 matches at 8 bases. Germline V gene data show CDR1 as KGHSH and CDR2 as LQKENI. Trimming cost V 4 bases and J 3 bases; bases outside gene matches: 5. This CDR3 has 14 amino acids. CDR3 region: CASSQWDRIYEQYF. CDR3 bases: TGTGCCAGCTCACAATGGGACAGGATCTACGAGCAGTACTTC.

This clonotype has at least ten counts. The rearrangement joins TRBV7-9 to TRBJ2-1, with D possibly being TRBD2 (6 bases). The CDR3 runs to 16 residues. Between the trimmed V and J ends, which lost 6 bases and 9 bases, there was a span of 24 bases. The germline CDR1 and CDR2 sequences are SEHNR and FQNEAQ (reference sequence). CDR3 sequence: CASSPGRGANGVEQFF. In DNA, the CDR3 is TGTGCCAGCAGTCCTGGACGCGGGGCCAACGGTGTTGAGCAGTTCTTC.

This clonotype was found many times. The genes are TRBV2 and TRBJ2-3; 8 positions match TRBD1. This CDR3 spans 14 amino acids. V was pared by 2 bases and J by 3 bases, with 1 base of the junction left unmatched. Germline lookup yields CDR1 SNHLY and CDR2 FYNNEI. CDR3 sequence reads: CASSETGGTDTQYF. DNA of the CDR3: TGTGCCAGCAGTGAAACAGGGGGAACAGATACGCAGTATTTT. Looking up the rest from reference TRBV2 and TRBJ2-3 gives the full variable domain: EPEVTQTPSHQVTQMGQEVILRCVPISNHLYFYWYRQILGQKVEFLVSFYNNEISEKSEIFDDQFSVERPDGSNFTLKIRSTKLEDSAMYFCASSETGGTDTQYFGPGTRLTVL.